One and the same sample provided the 15 T cell receptor beta chains below, sequenced in a study of response to subunit inactivated influenza vaccine. Each CDR3 protein is one row after TCRdb ran MiXCR on the RT-PCR reads. The table includes hundreds of thousands of distinct CDR3 sequences, about 15% detected once. Sequenced material: PBMCs from blood, taken around two weeks before vaccination. The receptor set was obtained from a man aged 50 or older who received an inactivated influenza vaccine.

This clonotype was found a few times. The chain is built from TRBV6-1 and TRBJ2-1; 11 bases line up with TRBD2. The germline V gene has CDR1 MNHNS and CDR2 SASEGT. There are 15 residues in the CDR3. J gave up 4 bases and V 7 bases, and 6 bases lay outside the gene matches. The CDR3 protein is CASTIAGGQYNEQFF. CDR3 nucleotide sequence: TGTGCCAGCACAATAGCGGGAGGGCAGTACAATGAGCAGTTCTTC.

This clonotype was observed a handful of times. The chain combines TRBV4-3 with TRBJ2-5, with D possibly TRBD1 on 5 matching bases. V dropped 0 bases and J dropped 2 bases, with 7 bases sitting between them. The CDR3 sequence is 14 residues long. Germline values: CDR1 LGHNA, CDR2 YSLEER. The CDR3 protein is CASSQEAGQETQYF. CDR3 DNA: TGCGCCAGCAGCCAAGAGGCAGGGCAAGAGACCCAGTACTTC.

The chain employs TRBV20-1 and TRBJ2-1; 8 bases agree with TRBD2. The CDR3 is 15 residues long. From germline, CDR1 is DFQATT and CDR2 SNEGSKA (reference sequence). The J segment lost 1 base and the V segment lost 6 bases, leaving 8 bases of the junction unmatched. The CDR3 loop reads CSAEGLAGSYNEQFF. The CDR3 bases are TGCAGTGCAGAGGGCCTAGCGGGTTCCTACAATGAGCAGTTCTTC.

This clonotype was detected a few times. The CDR3 sequence is CASSLGQHLQETQYF. In DNA, the CDR3 is TGTGCCAGCAGCCTTGGCCAACACCTCCAAGAGACCCAGTACTTC. The genes are TRBV7-9 and TRBJ2-5; D not certain. The CDR3 sequence is 15 residues long. The V end was cut by 5 bases, the J end by 1 base, with 14 bases between. Germline CDR1 SEHNR, CDR2 FQNEAQ (reference sequence).

This clonotype was observed a few times. This rearrangement joins TRBV7-8 to TRBJ1-5; no firm D call. In germline, CDR1 is SGHVS, CDR2 FQNEAQ. The CDR3 is 16 amino acids. V was clipped by 1 base and J by 0 bases, with 10 bases between them. The DNA for the CDR3 is TGTGCCAGCAGCTTAGAAGGATACTATAGCAATCAGCCCCAGCATTTT. Translation gives CASSLEGYYSNQPQHF. The complete variable domain, with remaining parts taken from reference TRBV7-8 and TRBJ1-5, reads GAGVSQSPRYKVAKRGQDVALRCDPISGHVSLFWYQQALGQGPEFLTYFQNEAQLDKSGLPSDRFFAERPEGSVSTLKIQRTQQEDSAVYLCASSLEGYYSNQPQHFGDGTRLSIL.

The chain is built from TRBV5-1 and TRBJ1-2; 8 nucleotides line up with TRBD1. Germline V gene sequence: CDR1 SGHRS, CDR2 YFSETQ. The CDR3 consists of 14 residues. V lost 4 bases to trimming and J lost 3 bases; unmatched junction nucleotides: 5. The CDR3 here is CASSTPGQDYGYTF. The CDR3 DNA reads TGCGCCAGCAGCACACCGGGACAGGACTATGGCTACACCTTC.

This clonotype was counted a few times. This chain uses TRBV9 with TRBJ1-2; possible D gene TRBD1, 5 bases. The V gene's germline CDR1 is SGDLS and CDR2 YYNGEE. Trimming stripped 5 bases from V and 4 bases from J, with 21 bases between. The CDR3 runs 16 residues. CDR3 bases: TGTGCCAGCAGTGGACGTATAACAGGTCGGGGCTATGGCTACACCTTC. It is translated as CASSGRITGRGYGYTF.

This clonotype was counted between two and nine times. J is TRBJ1-2 and V is TRBV7-3, with TRBD1 matching over 8 bases. Germline CDR1 reads SGHTA; CDR2 reads FQGTGA. The J segment lost 4 bases and the V segment lost 5 bases, leaving 6 bases of the junction unmatched. The length of the CDR3 is 14 residues. The CDR3 nucleotides read TGTGCCAGCAGCCTTACAGGGGGTCGCTATGGCTACACCTTC. Amino acid sequence: CASSLTGGRYGYTF.

This clonotype was recorded a few times. The chain couples TRBV7-9 to TRBJ2-5; D unclear. Germline CDR1 and CDR2: SEHNR and FQNEAQ (reference sequence). This CDR3 is built from 12 residues. The germline V and J ends were trimmed by 1 base and 6 bases, with 6 bases remaining between them. The CDR3 spells CASSLVDQTQYF. The CDR3 DNA reads TGTGCCAGCAGCTTAGTAGACCAGACCCAGTACTTC. Full variable domain (rest looked up from reference TRBV7-9 and TRBJ2-5): DTGVSQNPRHKITKRGQNVTFRCDPISEHNRLYWYRQTLGQGPEFLTYFQNEAQLEKSRLLSDRFSAERPKGSFSTLEIQRTEQGDSAMYLCASSLVDQTQYFGPGTRLLVL.

A few counts support this clonotype. V and J are TRBV6-5 and TRBJ1-6; D remains ambiguous. V was clipped by 0 bases and J by 7 bases, with 13 bases between them. The CDR3 contains 16 residues. Germline V gives CDR1 MNHEY, CDR2 SVGAGI. The chain's CDR3 is CASSYSERRRNSPLHF. The CDR3 bases are TGTGCCAGCAGTTACTCGGAGAGGAGAAGAAATTCACCCCTCCACTTT.

This clonotype was seen a handful of times. V gene TRBV29-1 combines with J gene TRBJ2-6, with D perhaps matching TRBD1 (6 bases). The CDR3 has 14 residues. The ends were cut back, 0 bases at V and 4 bases at J, with 7 bases in the middle. In germline, CDR1 is SQVTM, CDR2 ANQGSEA. The DNA of the CDR3 is TGCAGCGTTGAAGAGGGGGCCGGGGCCAACGTCCTGACTTTC. It yields the protein CSVEEGAGANVLTF.

The chain carries TRBV7-3 and TRBJ2-1; D tentatively fits TRBD1 or TRBD2 (5 bases each). The CDR3 is made up of 15 amino acids. The V end was cut by 2 bases, the J end by 11 bases, with 19 bases between. CDR1 and CDR2 from the germline V gene are SGHTA and FQGTGA. CDR3 in DNA: TGTGCCAGCAGCTTACCTAGCTTAGGGGTGGGTCAGCAGTTCTTC. Protein: CASSLPSLGVGQQFF.

CDR3 loop: CASSMRGFGLGTDTQYF. CDR3 nucleotides: TGTGCCAGTTCCATGAGGGGTTTTGGTTTGGGCACAGATACGCAGTATTTT. The V gene is TRBV19, the J gene TRBJ2-3, with D possibly called TRBD1 or TRBD2 (5 bases each). The CDR3 runs to 17 residues. The V end lost 8 bases, the J end lost 1 base, and 22 bases lay between the germline ends. Germline CDR1 reads LNHDA; CDR2 reads SQIVND (reference sequence).

The rearrangement links TRBV5-1 to TRBJ2-7, with 11 bases aligning to TRBD1. Germline V gene data show CDR1 as SGHRS and CDR2 as YFSETQ. The CDR3 sequence is 15 residues long. The V and J ends lost 4 bases and 5 bases, in that order; junction bases with no gene match: 8. CDR3 bases: TGCGCCAGCAGCGTGGTAGGACAGGGGGCCGACGAGCAGTACTTC. Protein product: CASSVVGQGADEQYF. The variable domain in full, completed from reference TRBV5-1 and TRBJ2-7, reads KAGVTQTPRYLIKTRGQQVTLSCSPISGHRSVSWYQQTPGQGLQFLFEYFSETQRNKGNFPGRFSGRQFSNSRSEMNVSTLELGDSALYLCASSVVGQGADEQYFGPGTRLTVT.

The J gene is TRBJ2-7, the V gene TRBV27, with D unclear. The CDR3 loop spans 14 amino acids. Germline values: CDR1 MNHEY, CDR2 SMNVEV (reference sequence). The ends were cut back, 0 bases at V and 3 bases at J, with 9 bases in the middle. The CDR3 sequence is CASSLSGPHYEQYF. The CDR3, as DNA: TGTGCCAGCAGTTTATCAGGGCCACACTACGAGCAGTACTTC.